This TCR beta chain was sequenced during a study of identical twins. The sample holds a few counts of this clonotype. Per the germline V gene, CDR1 is LGHDT and CDR2 is YNNKEL (reference sequence). J was trimmed by 2 bases and V by 4 bases; bases with no gene match: 3. This CDR3 contains 16 residues. One entry per CDR3 protein results from TCRdb running MiXCR on the 5' RACE reads. Here the sample spans 350,000 to 450,000 distinct CDR3 sequences, about 18% being singletons. This clonotype originated in a man aged 50 or older in good health. Sample: naive T cells sorted from blood. The V call is TRBV3-1, the J call TRBJ2-3; 13 bases are shared with TRBD2. CDR3 sequence (DNA): TGTGCCAGCAGCCCGGGACTAGCGGGGATCACAGATACGCAGTATTTT. Residues: CASSPGLAGITDTQYF.